This T cell receptor (beta chain) is drawn from a study of radiotherapy plus CTLA-4 blockade in lung cancer. CTLA-4 blockade with ipilimumab, together with focal radiation, was given to patients with chemo-refractory metastatic non-small-cell lung cancer. Here immunoSEQ multiplex PCR was the method, and the copy in TCRdb shows in-frame clones only, minus some. The sample has over 80,000 clones, around 84% seen once. Looked up from germline, CDR1 is LNHDA and CDR2 is SQIVND (reference sequence). V was cut by 3 bases and J by 4 bases, with 9 bases left in between. This CDR3 has 13 residues. This receptor was identified in a human donor with non-small cell lung cancer that progressed on radiotherapy plus ipilimumab. This chain connects TRBV19 to TRBJ1-2; D is uncertain. Source: peripheral blood, taken from a patient treated with radiotherapy plus ipilimumab. The CDR3 DNA reads as TGTGCCAGTAGTATTCGGGAGGGCTATGGCTACACCTTC. This translates into CASSIREGYGYTF.